This TCR beta chain was identified during a study of blood T cell repertoires in COVID-19. Trimming left V 1 base short and J 0 bases short, with 13 bases between. The CDR3 contains 17 residues. Germline V gene lookup returns CDR1 SNHLY and CDR2 FYNNEI. Using immunoSEQ multiplex PCR, the repertoire was profiled, and TCRdb retains in-frame clones only, with some absent. The profile shows 210,000 or so clones, 85% to 90% of them singletons. The gene calls are TRBV2 and TRBJ1-5; D gene uncertain. The sequenced material came from peripheral blood. This TCR was sampled from a woman aged 50 to 60 with acute or convalescent COVID-19. CDR3 sequence reads: CASSEVVSSDSNQPQHF. CDR3 DNA: TGTGCCAGCAGTGAAGTGGTCAGTTCCGATAGCAATCAGCCCCAGCATTTT.